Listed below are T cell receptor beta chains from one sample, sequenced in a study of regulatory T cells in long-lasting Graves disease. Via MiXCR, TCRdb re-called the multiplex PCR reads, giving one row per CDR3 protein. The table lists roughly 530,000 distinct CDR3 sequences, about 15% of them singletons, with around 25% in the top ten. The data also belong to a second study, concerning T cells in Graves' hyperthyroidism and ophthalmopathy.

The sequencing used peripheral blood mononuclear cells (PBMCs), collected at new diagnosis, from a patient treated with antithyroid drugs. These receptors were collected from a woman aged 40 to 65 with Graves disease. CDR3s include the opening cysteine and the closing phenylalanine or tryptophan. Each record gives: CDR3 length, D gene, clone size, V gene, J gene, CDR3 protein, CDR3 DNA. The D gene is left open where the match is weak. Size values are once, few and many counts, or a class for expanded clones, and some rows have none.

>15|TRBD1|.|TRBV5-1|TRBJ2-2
CASSGRQGVAGELFF
TGCGCCAGCAGCGGTAGACAGGGTGTAGCCGGGGAGCTGTTTTTT
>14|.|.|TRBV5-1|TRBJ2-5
CASSQGGLGETQYF
TGCGCCAGCAGTCAAGGAGGGTTGGGGGAGACCCAGTACTTC
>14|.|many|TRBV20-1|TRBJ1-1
CSATPQVLNTEAFF
TGCAGTGCCACACCCCAGGTCTTGAACACTGAAGCTTTCTTT
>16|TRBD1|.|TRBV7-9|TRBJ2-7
CASSPGTGGPTYEQYF
TGTGCCAGCAGCCCGGGGACAGGGGGTCCTACCTACGAGCAGTACTTC
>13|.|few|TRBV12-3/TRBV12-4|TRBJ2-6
CASTPSGANVLTF
TGTGCCAGCACCCCCTCTGGGGCCAACGTCCTGACTTTC
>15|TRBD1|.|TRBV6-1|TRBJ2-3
CASSERTGGTDTQYF
TGTGCCAGCAGTGAACGGACAGGGGGCACAGATACGCAGTATTTT
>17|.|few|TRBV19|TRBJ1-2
CASSITIRGGGGYGYTF
TGTGCCAGTAGTATAACCATTCGAGGGGGAGGTGGCTATGGCTACACCTTC
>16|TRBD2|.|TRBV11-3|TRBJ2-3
CASSKTSGGIADTQYF
TGTGCCAGCAGCAAAACTAGCGGGGGGATTGCAGATACGCAGTATTTT
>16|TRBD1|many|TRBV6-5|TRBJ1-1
CASSYSFGQGITEAFF
TGTGCCAGCAGTTACTCGTTCGGACAGGGAATCACTGAAGCTTTCTTT
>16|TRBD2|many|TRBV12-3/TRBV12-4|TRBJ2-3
CASSFGTSGPTDTQYF
TGTGCCAGCAGTTTCGGGACTAGCGGTCCCACAGATACGCAGTATTTT
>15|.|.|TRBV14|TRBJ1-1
CASSQVRVEYTEAFF
TGTGCCAGCAGCCAAGTGCGGGTAGAGTACACTGAAGCTTTCTTT
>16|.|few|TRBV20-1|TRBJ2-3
CSARDVPDGRTDTQYF
TGCAGTGCTAGAGATGTTCCGGACGGCCGCACAGATACGCAGTATTTT
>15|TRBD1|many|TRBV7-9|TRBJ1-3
CASSSDRGSGNTIYF
TGTGCCAGCAGCTCCGACAGGGGATCTGGAAACACCATATATTTT
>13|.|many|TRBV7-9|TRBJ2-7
CASSSQGYYEQYF
TGTGCCAGCAGCTCCCAGGGGTACTACGAGCAGTACTTC
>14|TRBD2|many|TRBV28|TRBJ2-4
CASSFSGGSNIQYF
TGTGCCAGCAGTTTCAGCGGGGGATCAAACATTCAGTACTTC
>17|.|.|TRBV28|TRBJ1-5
CASSLRPRVERNQPRHF
TGTGCCAGCAGTTTAAGGCCGCGGGTAGAACGCAATCAGCCCCGGCATTTT
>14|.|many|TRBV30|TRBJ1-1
CAWSVLGRNTEAFF
TGTGCCTGGAGTGTACTTGGCCGAAACACTGAAGCTTTCTTT
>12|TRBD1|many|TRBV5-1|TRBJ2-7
CASRGQGAEQYF
TGCGCCAGCAGAGGACAGGGAGCAGAGCAGTACTTC
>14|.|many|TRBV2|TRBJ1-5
CASSGEWGNQPQHF
TGTGCCAGCAGTGGAGAGTGGGGCAATCAGCCCCAGCATTTT
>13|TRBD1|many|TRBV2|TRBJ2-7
CASSRGQNYEQYF
TGTGCCAGCAGCCGGGGACAGAACTACGAGCAGTACTTC
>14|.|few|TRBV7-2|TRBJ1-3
CASSIYSSGNTIYF
TGTGCCAGCAGCATCTACAGCTCTGGAAACACCATATATTTT
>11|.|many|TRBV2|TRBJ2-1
CASSTYNEQFF
TGTGCCAGCAGCACTTACAATGAGCAGTTCTTC
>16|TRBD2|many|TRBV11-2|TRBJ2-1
CASSVTAGGIYNEQFF
TGTGCCAGCAGCGTTACAGCGGGGGGGATCTACAATGAGCAGTTCTTC
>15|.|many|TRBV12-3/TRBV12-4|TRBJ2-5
CASSPQTGEGETQYF
TGTGCCAGCAGTCCCCAGACAGGGGAGGGGGAGACCCAGTACTTC
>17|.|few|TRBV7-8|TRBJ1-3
CASSAPPGRRLGNTIYF
TGTGCCAGCAGCGCACCCCCGGGAAGGCGGCTTGGAAACACCATATATTTT
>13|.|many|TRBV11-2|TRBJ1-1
CASSLLGGFEAFF
TGTGCCAGCAGCTTGTTGGGGGGATTTGAAGCTTTCTTT
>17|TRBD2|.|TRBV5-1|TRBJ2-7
CASSFDLGSGSSYEQYF
TGCGCCAGCAGCTTCGATCTCGGTAGCGGGTCCTCCTACGAGCAGTACTTC
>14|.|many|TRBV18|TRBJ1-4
CASSPGETNEKLFF
TGTGCCAGCTCTCCAGGGGAAACTAATGAAAAACTGTTTTTT
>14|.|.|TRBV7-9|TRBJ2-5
CASSPNRARETQYF
TGTGCCAGCAGCCCCAATCGGGCTCGGGAGACCCAGTACTTC
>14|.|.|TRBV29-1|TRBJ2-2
CSVKLGPNTGELFF
TGCAGCGTGAAATTGGGGCCGAACACCGGGGAGCTGTTTTTT
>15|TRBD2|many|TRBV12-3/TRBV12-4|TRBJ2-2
CASSPGLAGTGELFF
TGTGCCAGCAGTCCTGGACTAGCGGGGACCGGGGAGCTGTTTTTT
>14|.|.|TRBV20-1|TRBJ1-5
CSARSTAGVGPQHF
TGCAGTGCTAGAAGTACAGCCGGAGTTGGGCCCCAGCATTTT
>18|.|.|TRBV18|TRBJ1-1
CASSALSTRGTKNTEAFF
TGTGCCAGCTCAGCCCTCTCGACAAGGGGAACCAAGAACACTGAAGCTTTCTTT
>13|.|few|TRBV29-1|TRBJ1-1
CSVPWGVTNEAFF
TGCAGCGTTCCCTGGGGGGTGACGAATGAAGCTTTCTTT
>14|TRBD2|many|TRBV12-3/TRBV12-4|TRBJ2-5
CASEGLAGGETQYF
TGTGCCAGTGAAGGACTAGCGGGGGGGGAGACCCAGTACTTC
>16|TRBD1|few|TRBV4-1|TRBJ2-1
CASSQEGQGKYNEQFF
TGCGCCAGCAGCCAAGAGGGACAGGGGAAGTACAATGAGCAGTTCTTC
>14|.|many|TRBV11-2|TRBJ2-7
CASSSLSGSREQYF
TGTGCCAGCAGCTCCTTGTCTGGGTCTCGGGAGCAGTACTTC
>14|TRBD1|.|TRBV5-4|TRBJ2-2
CAGRQGGGTGELFF
TGTGCCGGACGACAGGGGGGTGGCACCGGGGAGCTGTTTTTT
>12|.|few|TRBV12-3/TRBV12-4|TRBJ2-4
CASTSGGNIQYF
TGTGCCAGCACCTCCGGAGGCAACATTCAGTACTTC
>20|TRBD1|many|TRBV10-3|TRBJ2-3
CAISLPTKVEGASGTDTQYF
TGTGCCATCAGTCTACCGACGAAGGTTGAGGGGGCGAGTGGCACAGATACGCAGTATTTT
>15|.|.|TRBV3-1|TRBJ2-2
CASSQVRQYTGELFF
TGTGCCAGCAGCCAAGTGAGACAGTACACCGGGGAGCTGTTTTTT
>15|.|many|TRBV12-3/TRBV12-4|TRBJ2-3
CASSFLEGGRDTQYF
TGTGCCAGCAGTTTTCTTGAGGGGGGGCGAGATACGCAGTATTTT
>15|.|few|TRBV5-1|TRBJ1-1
CASSLWRGWDTEAFF
TGTGCCAGCAGCCTGTGGAGGGGGTGGGACACTGAAGCTTTCTTT
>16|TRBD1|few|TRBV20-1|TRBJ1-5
CSARGADYRAGGPQHF
TGCAGTGCTAGGGGGGCAGATTACAGGGCAGGGGGGCCCCAGCATTTT
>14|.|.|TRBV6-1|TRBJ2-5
CASTPVRDGGAQYF
TGTGCCAGCACTCCCGTCCGGGATGGTGGGGCCCAGTACTTC